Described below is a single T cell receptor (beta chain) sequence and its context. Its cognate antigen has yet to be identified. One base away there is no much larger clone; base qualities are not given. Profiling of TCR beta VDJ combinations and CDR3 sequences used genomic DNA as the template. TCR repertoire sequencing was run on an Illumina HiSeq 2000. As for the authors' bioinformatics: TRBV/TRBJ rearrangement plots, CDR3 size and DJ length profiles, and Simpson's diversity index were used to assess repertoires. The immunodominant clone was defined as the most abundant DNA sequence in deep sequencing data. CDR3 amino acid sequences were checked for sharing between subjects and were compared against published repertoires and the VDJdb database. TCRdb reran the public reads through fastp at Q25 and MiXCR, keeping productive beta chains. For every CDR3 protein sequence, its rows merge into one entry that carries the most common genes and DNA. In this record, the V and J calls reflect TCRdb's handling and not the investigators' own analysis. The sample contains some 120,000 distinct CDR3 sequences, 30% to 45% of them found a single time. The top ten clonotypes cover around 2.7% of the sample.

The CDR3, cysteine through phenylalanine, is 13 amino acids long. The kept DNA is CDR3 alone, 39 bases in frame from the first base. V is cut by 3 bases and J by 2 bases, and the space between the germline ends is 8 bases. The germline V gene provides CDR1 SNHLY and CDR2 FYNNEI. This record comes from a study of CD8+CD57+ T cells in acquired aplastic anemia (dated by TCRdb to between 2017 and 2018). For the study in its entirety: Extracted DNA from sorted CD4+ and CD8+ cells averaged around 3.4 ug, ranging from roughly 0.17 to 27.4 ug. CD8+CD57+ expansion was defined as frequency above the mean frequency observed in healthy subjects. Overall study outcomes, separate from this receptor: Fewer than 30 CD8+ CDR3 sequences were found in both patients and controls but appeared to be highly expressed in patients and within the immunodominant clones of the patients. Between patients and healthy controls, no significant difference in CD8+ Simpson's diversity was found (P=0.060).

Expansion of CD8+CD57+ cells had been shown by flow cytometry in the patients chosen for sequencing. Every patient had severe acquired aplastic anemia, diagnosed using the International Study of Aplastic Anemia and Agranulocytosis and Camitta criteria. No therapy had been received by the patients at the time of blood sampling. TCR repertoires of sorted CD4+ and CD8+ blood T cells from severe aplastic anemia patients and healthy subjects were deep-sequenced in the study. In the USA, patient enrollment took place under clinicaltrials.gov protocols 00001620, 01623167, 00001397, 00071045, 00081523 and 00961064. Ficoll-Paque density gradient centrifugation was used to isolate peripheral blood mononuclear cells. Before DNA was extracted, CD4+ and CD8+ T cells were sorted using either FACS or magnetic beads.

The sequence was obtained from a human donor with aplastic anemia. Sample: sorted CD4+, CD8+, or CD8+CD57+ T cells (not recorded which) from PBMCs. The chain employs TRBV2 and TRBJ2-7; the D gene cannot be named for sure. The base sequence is TGTGCCAGCAGTGATTTAGGGACCTACGAGCAGTACTTC. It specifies CASSDLGTYEQYF.